Each of the 18 T cell receptor beta chains below was sequenced from the same sample in a study of T cells in Graves' hyperthyroidism and ophthalmopathy. Amplification of TCR beta CDR3 regions was performed using RNA transcripts as template. HTBI primers drove first-round RT-PCR of the TCR CDR3. TCRdb reanalysed the multiplex PCR reads using MiXCR and keeps one entry per CDR3 protein. The sample contains fewer than 350,000 distinct CDR3 sequences, 15% to 20% of which appear only once. Sequencing was performed on blood. These receptors originate from a woman aged 45-65 years with Graves' hyperthyroidism.

The chain recombines TRBV28 with TRBJ1-2, with D maybe TRBD1 (6 bases). The CDR3 is 12 residues long. Germline V gives CDR1 MDHEN, CDR2 SYDVKM. The V end was cut by 6 bases, the J end by 7 bases, with 12 bases between. The CDR3 region is CASRPQGFGYTF. CDR3 DNA sequence: TGTGCCAGCAGACCACAGGGATTTGGCTACACCTTC.

The V and J genes are TRBV3-1 and TRBJ2-2; D is undetermined. Between the trimmed V and J ends, which lost 1 base and 1 base, there was a span of 4 bases. Per germline, CDR1 LGHDT and CDR2 YNNKEL (reference sequence). The CDR3 runs 14 residues. The CDR3 nucleotides read TGTGCCAGCAGCCAAGTTCTGAACACCGGGGAGCTGTTTTTT. It specifies CASSQVLNTGELFF.

This clonotype showed up just once. The V and J genes are TRBV3-1 and TRBJ2-1; 9 nucleotides align to TRBD2. V lost 1 base and J lost 10; bases outside the gene matches: 11. The length of the CDR3 is 16 residues. Germline CDR1 is LGHDT and CDR2 is YNNKEL (reference sequence). The CDR3 is CASSQGHVRGGGEQFF. As DNA, the CDR3 is TGTGCCAGCAGCCAAGGTCATGTGCGGGGGGGCGGGGAGCAGTTCTTC.

A note on this clonotype: The germline gene is not matched at one end of the junction; a read error may be the cause. The chain combines TRBV5-5 with TRBJ2-5, with D uncertain. The CDR3 runs 12 residues. Germline lookup yields CDR1 SGHKS and CDR2 YYEKEE (reference sequence). The CDR3 reads CASSLALMSPHF. The CDR3 DNA reads TGTGCCAGCAGCTTAGCCCTGATGAGCCCCCACTTC. The variable domain in full, with the rest retrieved from reference TRBV5-5 and TRBJ2-5, is DAGVTQSPTHLIKTRGQQVTLRCSPISGHKSVSWYQQVLGQGPQFIFQYYEKEERGRGNFPDRFSARQFPNYSSELNVNALLLGDSALYLCASSLALMSPHFGPGTRLLVL.

CDR3 coding DNA: TGTGCCAGCAGCTTGGAAATTTTCACCGGGGAGCTGTTTTTT. This gives the protein CASSLEIFTGELFF. The chain is built from TRBV11-2 and TRBJ2-2, with D uncertain. Germline loops: CDR1 SGHAT, CDR2 FQNNGV. Trimming removed 3 bases at V and 4 bases at J, with 9 bases between. The CDR3 has 14 amino acids.

This clonotype has a handful of counts. The J gene is TRBJ2-7, the V gene TRBV20-1, with D perhaps TRBD1 or TRBD2 (5 bases each). Germline CDR1 DFQATT, CDR2 SNEGSKA (reference sequence). V lost 0 bases and J lost 2, with 14 bases in between. The length of the CDR3 is 15 residues. This CDR3 is CSARDLGDLAYEQYF. The CDR3 DNA reads TGCAGTGCTAGAGATCTAGGGGACCTGGCCTACGAGCAGTACTTC.

This clonotype was seen a few times. The chain combines TRBV6-1 with TRBJ2-2; D gene uncertain. The CDR3 is 12 amino acids. Trimming cost V 6 bases and J 3 bases, with 5 bases left between them. Germline CDR1 reads MNHNS; CDR2 reads SASEGT. DNA for the CDR3: TGTGCCAGCAGAAGGTACACCGGGGAGCTGTTTTTT. It encodes CASRRYTGELFF.

This clonotype showed up just a few times. The genes are TRBV6-1 and TRBJ2-1; 7 bases map to TRBD1. This CDR3 contains 15 residues. J gave up 4 bases and V 7 bases, and 10 bases lay outside the gene matches. Germline V gene sequence: CDR1 MNHNS, CDR2 SASEGT. CDR3 loop: CASTFGDSSYNEQFF. Written as DNA, the CDR3 is TGTGCCAGCACCTTCGGGGACAGTTCTTACAATGAGCAGTTCTTC.

The chain is built from TRBV6-1 and TRBJ2-7; no clear D gene. Germline CDR1 MNHNS, CDR2 SASEGT. This CDR3 has 13 residues. V shed 3 bases and J shed 2 bases, with 8 bases lying between them. CDR3 sequence reads: CASSDDTAYEQYF. CDR3 nucleotides: TGTGCCAGCAGTGATGACACTGCCTACGAGCAGTACTTC.

This rearrangement joins TRBV5-1 to TRBJ2-4; D unclear. The germline V gene encodes CDR1 SGHRS and CDR2 YFSETQ. This CDR3 is 16 amino acids long. Trimming took off 4 bases at V and 0 bases at J, with 14 bases between the two ends. In DNA, the CDR3 is TGCGCCAGCAGCCCTGGCGCGTGGGTAGCCAAAAACATTCAGTACTTC. Its protein is CASSPGAWVAKNIQYF.

This chain joins TRBV11-2 and TRBJ1-6; 7 positions match TRBD1. This CDR3 comprises 15 residues. With 5 bases clipped from V and 4 bases from J, the junction kept 5 bases outside the gene matches. From germline, CDR1 is SGHAT and CDR2 FQNNGV. The CDR3 protein is CASSTGAGYNSPLHF. The CDR3 coding sequence is TGTGCCAGCAGCACAGGGGCAGGATATAATTCACCCCTCCACTTT.

A remark on this clonotype: A single base separates this from a much larger clone, so it may be a read error. The chain has TRBV18 and TRBJ2-7; D tentatively reads TRBD1 or TRBD2 (5 bases each). V gave up 3 bases and J gave up 5 bases, with 20 bases separating them. Looked up from germline, CDR1 is KGHSH and CDR2 is LQKENI. The CDR3 consists of 16 residues. CDR3 amino acids: CASSPQSGTYGHEQYF. For the CDR3, the DNA is TGTGCCAGCTCACCGCAGAGTGGGACCTATGGCCACGAGCAGTACTTC.

The table lists this clonotype with many counts. The chain combines TRBV12-3 or TRBV12-4 with TRBJ1-4, with 7 bases matching TRBD1. The CDR3 is made up of 15 amino acids. The V and J ends lost 6 bases and 0 bases, in that order; junction bases with no gene match: 4. The CDR3 spells CASSRQGATNEKLFF. CDR3 bases: TGTGCCAGCAGCAGACAGGGCGCAACTAATGAAAAACTGTTTTTT.

This clonotype turned up a few times. The CDR3: CASSESSTDTQYF. CDR3 DNA sequence: TGTGCCAGCAGTGAATCAAGCACAGATACGCAGTATTTT. The V call is TRBV2, the J call TRBJ2-3, with no clear D. Deletions cut 2 bases from V and 0 bases from J, with 3 bases between. The CDR3 runs to 13 residues. Germline CDR1 is SNHLY and CDR2 is FYNNEI. The entire variable domain, with the rest obtained from reference TRBV2 and TRBJ2-3, is as follows: EPEVTQTPSHQVTQMGQEVILRCVPISNHLYFYWYRQILGQKVEFLVSFYNNEISEKSEIFDDQFSVERPDGSNFTLKIRSTKLEDSAMYFCASSESSTDTQYFGPGTRLTVL.

In its sample, this clonotype was seen a few times. The chain carries TRBV11-3 and TRBJ2-3; D possibly corresponds to TRBD2 (5 bases). The CDR3 runs to 15 residues. The ends were cut back, 1 base at V and 1 base at J, with 9 bases in the middle. Germline values: CDR1 SGHNT, CDR2 YENEEA. For the CDR3, the DNA is TGTGCCAGCAGCTTAGTGGGGAGCGGCACAGATACGCAGTATTTT. Translating gives CASSLVGSGTDTQYF.

With respect to this clonotype: Given a much more abundant clone one base away, this may be a read error. The chain combines TRBV9 with TRBJ2-4, with D maybe TRBD1 (8 bases). CDR3 length equals 20 residues. The germline gives CDR1 SGDLS, CDR2 YYNGEE. The CDR3 bases are TGTGCCAGCAGCGTAGCTGACGGGACAGGTTTTGCGGGAGCCAAAAACACTCAGTACTTC. Its protein is CASSVADGTGFAGAKNTQYF.

In this sample, this clonotype turned up a few times. The chain uses TRBV29-1 and TRBJ2-1, with TRBD1 identical over 10 bases. The V segment lost 6 bases and the J segment 4 bases; nucleotides outside the gene matches: 9. Germline V gene lookup returns CDR1 SQVTM and CDR2 ANQGSEA. This CDR3 spans 15 amino acids. The CDR3, as DNA: TGCAGCGTGATGATGCCGGGACAGGGGTACAATGAGCAGTTCTTC. Its translation is CSVMMPGQGYNEQFF.

This clonotype was observed a few times. The J gene is TRBJ2-5, the V gene TRBV18; 9 bases fit TRBD1. This CDR3 is 16 amino acids long. Germline values: CDR1 KGHSH, CDR2 LQKENI. Germline trimming cut 2 bases from V and 2 bases from J; bases unmatched to any gene: 6. CDR3 DNA sequence: TGTGCCAGCTCACCAACGACAGGGGGGGATCAAGAGACCCAGTACTTC. Its protein is CASSPTTGGDQETQYF.